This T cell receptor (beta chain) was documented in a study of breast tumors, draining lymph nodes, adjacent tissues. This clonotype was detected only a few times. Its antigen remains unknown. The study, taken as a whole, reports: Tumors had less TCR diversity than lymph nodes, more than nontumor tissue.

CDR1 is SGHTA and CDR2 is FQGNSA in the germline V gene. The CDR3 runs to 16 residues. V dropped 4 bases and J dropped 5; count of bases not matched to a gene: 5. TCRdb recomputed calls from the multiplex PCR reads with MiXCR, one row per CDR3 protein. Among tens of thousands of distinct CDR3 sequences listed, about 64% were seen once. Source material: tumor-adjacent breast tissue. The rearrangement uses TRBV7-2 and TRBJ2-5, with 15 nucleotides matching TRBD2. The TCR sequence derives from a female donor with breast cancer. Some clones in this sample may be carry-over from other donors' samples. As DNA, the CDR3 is TGTGCCAGCAGCTCCGGACTAGCGGGGGGGGGTGAGACCCAGTACTTC. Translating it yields CASSSGLAGGGETQYF.